This is a list of T cell receptor beta chains from one sample in a study of blood T cell repertoires in COVID-19. Sequenced by immunoSEQ multiplex PCR; TCRdb stores in-frame clones only, minus some. This sample has about 300,000 clones, with about 84% found just once. Input material: peripheral blood. These receptors originate from a woman aged 45-65 years with acute or convalescent COVID-19. Both conserved end residues are part of each CDR3. The D gene is left open where the match is weak. A row's size may be missing; if present it is once, few, many or a size class.

D	size	J	V	length	DNA	CDR3
TRBD2	once	TRBJ2-3	TRBV9	16	TGTGCCAGCAGCGTAGTTCCGCGGGAGTTCACAGATACGCAGTATTTT	CASSVVPREFTDTQYF
-	-	TRBJ1-5	TRBV28	17	TGTGCCAGCAGTTTATACGGGACACCTTATAGCAATCAGCCCCAGCATTTT	CASSLYGTPYSNQPQHF
-	-	TRBJ2-3	TRBV5-1	14	TGCGCCAGCAGCTTGGCGCCGAGGGCAGATACGCAGTATTTT	CASSLAPRADTQYF
-	-	TRBJ2-3	TRBV28	13	TGTGCCAGCAAGGGGCAGGTAGAAGATACGCAGTATTTT	CASKGQVEDTQYF
TRBD1	-	TRBJ2-3	TRBV7-6	13	TGTGCCAGCAGCGGACAGGAGGCAGATACGCAGTATTTT	CASSGQEADTQYF
-	-	TRBJ1-1	TRBV5-1	13	TGCGCCAGCAGCTTGGACAGGAACACTGAAGCTTTCTTT	CASSLDRNTEAFF
TRBD1	once	TRBJ1-2	TRBV19	15	TGTGCCAGTAGTCCGCAGGGGGCGCGGATCTATGGCTACACCTTC	CASSPQGARIYGYTF
TRBD2	-	TRBJ2-3	TRBV28	15	TGTGCCAGCAGTCCAACTAGCGGGAGCACAGATACGCAGTATTTT	CASSPTSGSTDTQYF
-	few	TRBJ2-5	TRBV5-1	13	TGCGCCAGCAGCTTGGAGGGGGAAGAGACCCAGTACTTC	CASSLEGEETQYF
TRBD2	-	TRBJ2-1	TRBV28	15	TGTGCCAGCAGTTTCCGGCTAGCGGGAGTCAATGAGCAGTTCTTC	CASSFRLAGVNEQFF
-	-	TRBJ1-2	TRBV5-1	14	TGCGCCAGCAGCCCGGAGAAGTGGACATATGGCTACACCTTC	CASSPEKWTYGYTF
TRBD2	-	TRBJ2-7	TRBV5-1	15	TGCGCCAGCAGCTTGGTATGGGACTACCAATACGAGCAGTACTTC	CASSLVWDYQYEQYF
-	-	TRBJ1-1	TRBV4-3	15	TGCGCCAGCAGCCAAGATGGCACCCCCTGGACTGAAGCTTTCTTT	CASSQDGTPWTEAFF
TRBD1	-	TRBJ1-3	TRBV27	16	TGTGCCAGCAGTTCCGGGACAGGGCCCTCTGGAAACACCATATATTTT	CASSSGTGPSGNTIYF
TRBD2	-	TRBJ2-5	TRBV7-9	14	TGTGCCAGCAGCGGGGGACTAGCCACTTGGGCCCAGTACTTC	CASSGGLATWAQYF